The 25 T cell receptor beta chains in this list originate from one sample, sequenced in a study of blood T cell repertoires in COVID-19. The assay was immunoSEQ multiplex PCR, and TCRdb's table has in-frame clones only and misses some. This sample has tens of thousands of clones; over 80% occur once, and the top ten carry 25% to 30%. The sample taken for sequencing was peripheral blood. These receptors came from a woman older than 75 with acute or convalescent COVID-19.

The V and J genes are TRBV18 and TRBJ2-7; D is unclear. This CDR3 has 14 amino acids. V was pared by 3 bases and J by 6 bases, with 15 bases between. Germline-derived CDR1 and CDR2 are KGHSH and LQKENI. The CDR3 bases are TGTGCCAGCTCACCGCCTGATTTTAGAGGCGAGCAGTACTTC. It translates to CASSPPDFRGEQYF.

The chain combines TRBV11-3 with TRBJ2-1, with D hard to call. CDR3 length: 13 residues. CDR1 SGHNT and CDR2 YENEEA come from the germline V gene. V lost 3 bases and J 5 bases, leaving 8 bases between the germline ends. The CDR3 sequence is CASSFRTDNEQFF. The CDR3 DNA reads TGTGCCAGCAGCTTTCGTACAGACAATGAGCAGTTCTTC.

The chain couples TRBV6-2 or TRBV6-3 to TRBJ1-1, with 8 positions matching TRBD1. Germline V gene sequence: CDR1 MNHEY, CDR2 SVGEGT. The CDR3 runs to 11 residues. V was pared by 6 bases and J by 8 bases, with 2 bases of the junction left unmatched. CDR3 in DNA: TGTGCCAGCAGCCGGGACAGGGAAGCTTTCTTT. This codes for CASSRDREAFF.

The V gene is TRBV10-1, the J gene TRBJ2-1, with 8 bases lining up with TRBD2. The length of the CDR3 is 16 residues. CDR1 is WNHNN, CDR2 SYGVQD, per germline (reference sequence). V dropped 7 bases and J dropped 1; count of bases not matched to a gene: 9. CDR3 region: CASMTGSGGSYNEQFF. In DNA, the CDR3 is TGCGCCAGCATGACCGGGAGCGGGGGATCCTACAATGAGCAGTTCTTC.

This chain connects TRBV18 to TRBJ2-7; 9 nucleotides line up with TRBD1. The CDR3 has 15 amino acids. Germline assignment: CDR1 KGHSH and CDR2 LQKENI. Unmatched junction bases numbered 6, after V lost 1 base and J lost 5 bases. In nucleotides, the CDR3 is TGTGCCAGCTCACCACTTGGGACAGGGAAGAACGAGCAGTACTTC. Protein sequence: CASSPLGTGKNEQYF.

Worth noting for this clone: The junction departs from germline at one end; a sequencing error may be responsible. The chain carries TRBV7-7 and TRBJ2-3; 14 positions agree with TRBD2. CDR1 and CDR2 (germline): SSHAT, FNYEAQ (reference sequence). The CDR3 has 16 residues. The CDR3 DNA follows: TGTGCTAGCAGCCAGGGACTAGCGGGAGAGTCAGATACGCAGTATTTT. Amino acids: CASSQGLAGESDTQYF.

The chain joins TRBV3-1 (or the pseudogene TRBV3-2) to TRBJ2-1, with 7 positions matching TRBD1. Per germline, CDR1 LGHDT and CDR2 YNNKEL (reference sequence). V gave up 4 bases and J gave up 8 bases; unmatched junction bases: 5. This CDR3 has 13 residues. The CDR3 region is CASSRNTGDEQFF. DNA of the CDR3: TGTGCCAGCAGCCGGAACACAGGGGATGAGCAGTTCTTC.

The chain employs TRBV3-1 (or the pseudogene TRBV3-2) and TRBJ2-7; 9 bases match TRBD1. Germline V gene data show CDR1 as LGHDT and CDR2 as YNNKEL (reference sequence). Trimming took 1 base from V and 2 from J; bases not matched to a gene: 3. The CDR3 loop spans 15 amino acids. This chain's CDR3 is CASSQGTGDTYEQYF. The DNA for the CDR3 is TGTGCCAGCAGCCAAGGGACAGGGGATACCTACGAGCAGTACTTC.

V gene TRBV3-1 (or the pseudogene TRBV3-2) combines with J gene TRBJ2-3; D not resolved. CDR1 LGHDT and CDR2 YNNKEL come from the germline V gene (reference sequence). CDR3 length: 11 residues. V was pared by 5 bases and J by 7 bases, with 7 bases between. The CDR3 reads CASSSFNTQYF. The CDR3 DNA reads TGTGCCAGCAGCTCCTTTAATACGCAGTATTTT.

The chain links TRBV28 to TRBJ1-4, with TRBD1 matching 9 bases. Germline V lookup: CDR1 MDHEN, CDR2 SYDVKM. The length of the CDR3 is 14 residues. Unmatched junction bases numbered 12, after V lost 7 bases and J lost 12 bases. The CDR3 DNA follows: TGTGCCAGCAATTGGGGACAGGGTCCGAAGCAACTGTTTTTT. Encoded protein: CASNWGQGPKQLFF. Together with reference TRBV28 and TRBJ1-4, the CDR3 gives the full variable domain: DVKVTQSSRYLVKRTGEKVFLECVQDMDHENMFWYRQDPGLGLRLIYFSYDVKMKEKGDIPEGYSVSREKKERFSLILESASTNQTSMYLCASNWGQGPKQLFFGSGTQLSVL.

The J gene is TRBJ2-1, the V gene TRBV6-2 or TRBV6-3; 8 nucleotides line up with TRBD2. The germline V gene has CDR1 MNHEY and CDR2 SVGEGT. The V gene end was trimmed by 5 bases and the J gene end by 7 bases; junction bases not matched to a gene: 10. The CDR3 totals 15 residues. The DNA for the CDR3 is TGTGCCAGCAGTCCCCGGGGGGGCCGCGAGAATGAGCAGTTCTTC. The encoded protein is CASSPRGGRENEQFF.

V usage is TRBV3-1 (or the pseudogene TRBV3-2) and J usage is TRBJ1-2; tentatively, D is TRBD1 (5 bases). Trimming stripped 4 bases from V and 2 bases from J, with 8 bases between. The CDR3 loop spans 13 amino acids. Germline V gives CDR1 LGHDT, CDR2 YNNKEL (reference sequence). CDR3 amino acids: CASSPRGNYGYTF. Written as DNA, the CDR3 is TGTGCCAGCAGCCCACGGGGGAACTATGGCTACACCTTC.

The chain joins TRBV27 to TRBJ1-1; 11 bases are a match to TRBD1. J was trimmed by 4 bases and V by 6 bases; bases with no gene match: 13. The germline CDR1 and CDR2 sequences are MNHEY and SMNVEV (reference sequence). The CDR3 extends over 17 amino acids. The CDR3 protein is CASSRTPGGQGGTEAFF. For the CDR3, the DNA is TGTGCCAGCAGCCGTACCCCGGGGGGACAGGGGGGCACTGAAGCTTTCTTT.

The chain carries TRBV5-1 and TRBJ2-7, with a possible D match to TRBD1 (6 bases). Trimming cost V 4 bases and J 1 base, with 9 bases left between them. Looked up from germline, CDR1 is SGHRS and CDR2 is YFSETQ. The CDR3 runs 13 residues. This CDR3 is CASSQGQSYEQYF. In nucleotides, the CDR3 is TGCGCCAGCAGCCAAGGACAGTCCTACGAGCAGTACTTC. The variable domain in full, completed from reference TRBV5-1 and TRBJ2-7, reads KAGVTQTPRYLIKTRGQQVTLSCSPISGHRSVSWYQQTPGQGLQFLFEYFSETQRNKGNFPGRFSGRQFSNSRSEMNVSTLELGDSALYLCASSQGQSYEQYFGPGTRLTVT.

CDR3 nucleotides: TGCGCCAGCAGCCAAGATGGGATAGCGGGAGGAAGGGATACGCAGTATTTT. Amino acids: CASSQDGIAGGRDTQYF. The chain couples TRBV4-3 to TRBJ2-3, with 10 nucleotides matching TRBD2. CDR1 is LGHNA and CDR2 is YSLEER in the germline V gene. Losses at the gene ends were 0 bases for V and 6 bases for J; bases not matched to a gene: 9. This CDR3 has 17 residues.

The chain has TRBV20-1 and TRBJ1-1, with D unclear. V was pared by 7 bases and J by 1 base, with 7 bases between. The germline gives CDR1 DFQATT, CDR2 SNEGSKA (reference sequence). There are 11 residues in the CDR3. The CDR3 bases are TGCAGTGAGCCAGGGAACACTGAAGCTTTCTTT. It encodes CSEPGNTEAFF.

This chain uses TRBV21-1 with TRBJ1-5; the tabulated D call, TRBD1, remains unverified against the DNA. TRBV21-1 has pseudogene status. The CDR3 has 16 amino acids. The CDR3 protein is CASSMRKTGTQQPQHF. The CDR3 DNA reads TGTGCCAGCAGCATGCGGAAAACAGGGACCCAACAGCCCCAGCATTTT.

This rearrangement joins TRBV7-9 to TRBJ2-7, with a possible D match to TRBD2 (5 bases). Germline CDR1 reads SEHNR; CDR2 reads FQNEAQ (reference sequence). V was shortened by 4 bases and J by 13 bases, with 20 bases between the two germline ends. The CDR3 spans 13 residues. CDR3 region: CASSYERATTLYF. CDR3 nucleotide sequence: TGTGCCAGCAGCTACGAGCGAGCGACTACTCTCTACTTC.

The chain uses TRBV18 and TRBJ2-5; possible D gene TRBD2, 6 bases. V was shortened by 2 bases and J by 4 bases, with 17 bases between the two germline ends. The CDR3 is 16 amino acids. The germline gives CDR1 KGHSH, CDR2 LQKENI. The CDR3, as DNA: TGTGCCAGCTCACCAACTGCGGGGCCCGGGGGAGAGACCCAGTACTTC. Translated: CASSPTAGPGGETQYF.

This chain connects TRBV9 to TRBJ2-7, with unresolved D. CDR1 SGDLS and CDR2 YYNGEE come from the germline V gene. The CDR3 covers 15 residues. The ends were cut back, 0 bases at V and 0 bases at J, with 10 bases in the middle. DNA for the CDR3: TGTGCCAGCAGCGTAGCCCCGCAGGCCTCCTACGAGCAGTACTTC. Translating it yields CASSVAPQASYEQYF.

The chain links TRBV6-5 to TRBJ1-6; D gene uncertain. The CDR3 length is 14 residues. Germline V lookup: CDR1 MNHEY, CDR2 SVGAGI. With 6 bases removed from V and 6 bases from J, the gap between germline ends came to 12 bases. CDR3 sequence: CASRRWGGNSPLHF. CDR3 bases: TGTGCCAGCAGGAGGTGGGGAGGTAATTCACCCCTCCACTTT.

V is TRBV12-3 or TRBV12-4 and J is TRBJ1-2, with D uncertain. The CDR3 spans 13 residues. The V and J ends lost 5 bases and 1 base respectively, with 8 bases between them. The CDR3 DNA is TGTGCCAGCAGTATCAGAAGTAACTATGGCTACACCTTC. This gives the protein CASSIRSNYGYTF.

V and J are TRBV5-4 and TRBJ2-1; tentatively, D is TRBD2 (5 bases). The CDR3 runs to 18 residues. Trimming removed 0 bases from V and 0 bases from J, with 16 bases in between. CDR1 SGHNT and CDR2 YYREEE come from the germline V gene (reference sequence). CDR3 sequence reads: CASSLALGEPSSYNEQFF. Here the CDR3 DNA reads TGTGCCAGCAGCTTGGCCCTGGGAGAGCCCAGCTCCTACAATGAGCAGTTCTTC.

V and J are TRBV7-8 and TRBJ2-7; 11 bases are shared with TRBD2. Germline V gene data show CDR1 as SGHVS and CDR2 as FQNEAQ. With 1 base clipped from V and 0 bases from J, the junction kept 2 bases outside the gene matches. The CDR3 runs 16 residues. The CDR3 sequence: CASSLVTSGSSYEQYF. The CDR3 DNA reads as TGTGCCAGCAGCTTAGTTACTAGCGGGAGCTCCTACGAGCAGTACTTC.

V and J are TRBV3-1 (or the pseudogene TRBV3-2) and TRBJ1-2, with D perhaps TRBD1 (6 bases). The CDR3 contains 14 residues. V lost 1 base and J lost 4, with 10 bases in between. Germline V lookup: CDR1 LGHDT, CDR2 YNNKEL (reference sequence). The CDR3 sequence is CASSQARDTYGYTF. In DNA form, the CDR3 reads TGTGCCAGCAGCCAAGCTCGGGACACCTATGGCTACACCTTC.